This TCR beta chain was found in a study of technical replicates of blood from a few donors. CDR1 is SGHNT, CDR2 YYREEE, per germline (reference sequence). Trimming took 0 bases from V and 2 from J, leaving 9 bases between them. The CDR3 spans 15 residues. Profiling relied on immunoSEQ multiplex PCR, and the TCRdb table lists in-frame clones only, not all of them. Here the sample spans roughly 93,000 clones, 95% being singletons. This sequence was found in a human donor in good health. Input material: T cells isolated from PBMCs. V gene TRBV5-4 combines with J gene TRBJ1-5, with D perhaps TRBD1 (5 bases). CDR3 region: CASSLAGEGNQPQHF. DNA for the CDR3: TGTGCCAGCAGCTTGGCGGGGGAGGGCAATCAGCCCCAGCATTTT.